These T cell receptor beta chains were read from a single sample in a study of blood T cell repertoires in COVID-19. This table comes from immunoSEQ multiplex PCR, and its TCRdb copy is limited to in-frame clones, with some not included. The table records about 360,000 clones, 70% to 90% of them present only once. Sequencing was performed on peripheral blood. These receptors were obtained from a human donor in a cohort sampled during active COVID-19. Each CDR3 is given with its conserved first and last residue. Each record gives: V gene, clone size, J gene, CDR3 protein. Not all rows give a size; the values are once, few, many and, for expanded clones, a class.

V gene: TRBV9; clone size: .; J gene: TRBJ2-7; CDR3 protein: CASSTTVDYSYEQYF
V gene: TRBV7-3; clone size: .; J gene: TRBJ2-3; CDR3 protein: CASSPRTSPDTQYF
V gene: TRBV29-1; clone size: many; J gene: TRBJ1-2; CDR3 protein: CSVALGYGYTF
V gene: TRBV9; clone size: once; J gene: TRBJ1-2; CDR3 protein: CASSVTGTGMGYTF
V gene: TRBV28; clone size: .; J gene: TRBJ1-3; CDR3 protein: CASSLEGQGRNTIYF
V gene: TRBV5-1; clone size: .; J gene: TRBJ1-2; CDR3 protein: CASSSGDRAYSYGYTF
V gene: TRBV6-1; clone size: .; J gene: TRBJ2-2; CDR3 protein: CASSGPGQGGTGELFF
V gene: TRBV2; clone size: few; J gene: TRBJ2-2; CDR3 protein: CASSQQGWNTGELFF
V gene: TRBV6-2/TRBV6-3; clone size: .; J gene: TRBJ2-7; CDR3 protein: CASSYSEGRGEQYF
V gene: TRBV6-1; clone size: .; J gene: TRBJ2-7; CDR3 protein: CASSVMAGGQSSYEQYF
V gene: TRBV19; clone size: .; J gene: TRBJ2-7; CDR3 protein: CASADTGGSYEQYF
V gene: TRBV30; clone size: .; J gene: TRBJ2-7; CDR3 protein: CAWRGTGLGYEQYF
V gene: TRBV19; clone size: .; J gene: TRBJ1-5; CDR3 protein: CASTLGGSNQPQHF
V gene: TRBV5-6; clone size: once; J gene: TRBJ1-2; CDR3 protein: CASSLGLGYTF
V gene: TRBV6-5; clone size: .; J gene: TRBJ2-3; CDR3 protein: CASSYSASTDTQYF
V gene: TRBV25-1; clone size: .; J gene: TRBJ2-7; CDR3 protein: CASSESARGYEQYF
V gene: TRBV10-3; clone size: .; J gene: TRBJ2-1; CDR3 protein: CAMGTSGRNEQFF
V gene: TRBV6-1; clone size: once; J gene: TRBJ2-1; CDR3 protein: CASSEGGLGNEQFF
V gene: TRBV6-6; clone size: few; J gene: TRBJ2-1; CDR3 protein: CASNPRSGTYNEQFF
V gene: TRBV6-1; clone size: .; J gene: TRBJ1-4; CDR3 protein: CASSEVRVEEKLFF
V gene: TRBV5-1; clone size: .; J gene: TRBJ1-1; CDR3 protein: CASSLATGNTEAFF
V gene: TRBV9; clone size: .; J gene: TRBJ1-3; CDR3 protein: CASSYEGVTGNTIYF
V gene: TRBV5-4; clone size: .; J gene: TRBJ2-1; CDR3 protein: CASSRTSLSSYNEQFF
V gene: TRBV2; clone size: .; J gene: TRBJ2-7; CDR3 protein: CASRGQGAYEQYF
V gene: TRBV3-1/TRBV3-2; clone size: .; J gene: TRBJ2-2; CDR3 protein: CASSVALGELFF